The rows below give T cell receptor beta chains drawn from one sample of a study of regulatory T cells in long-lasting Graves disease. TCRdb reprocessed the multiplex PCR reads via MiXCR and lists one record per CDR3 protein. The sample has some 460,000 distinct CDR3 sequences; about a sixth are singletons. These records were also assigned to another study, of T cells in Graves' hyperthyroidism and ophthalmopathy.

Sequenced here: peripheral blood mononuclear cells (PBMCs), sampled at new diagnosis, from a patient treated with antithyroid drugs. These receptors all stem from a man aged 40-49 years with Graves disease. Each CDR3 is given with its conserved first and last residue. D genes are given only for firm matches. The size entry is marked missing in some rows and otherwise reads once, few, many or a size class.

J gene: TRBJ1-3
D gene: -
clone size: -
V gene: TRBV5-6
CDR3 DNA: TGTGCCAGCAGCTTGGAAGCCAGGCGAAACACCATATATTTT
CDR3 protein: CASSLEARRNTIYF

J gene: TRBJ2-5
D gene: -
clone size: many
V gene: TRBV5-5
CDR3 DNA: TGTGCCAGCAGCCGGAGTGCCCCCGTGGGAGAGACCCAGTACTTC
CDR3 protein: CASSRSAPVGETQYF

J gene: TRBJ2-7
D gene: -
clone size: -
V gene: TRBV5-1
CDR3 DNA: TGCGCCAGCAGCCCAGGGCGGGGTTCCTACGAGCAGTACTTC
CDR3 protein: CASSPGRGSYEQYF

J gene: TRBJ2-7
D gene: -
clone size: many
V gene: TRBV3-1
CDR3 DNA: TGTGCCAGCAGGCGGAAGACTGGCCCCTACGAGCAGTACTTC
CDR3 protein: CASRRKTGPYEQYF

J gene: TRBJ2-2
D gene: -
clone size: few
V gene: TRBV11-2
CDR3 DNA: TGTGCCAGCAGCTTAGCTGGGGGAGCGAACACCGGGGAGCTGTTTTTT
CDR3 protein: CASSLAGGANTGELFF

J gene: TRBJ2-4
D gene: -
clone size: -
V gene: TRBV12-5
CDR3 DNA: TGTGCTAGTGGTTTGGTAATTTATCCCGCCGTGTCCAAAAACATTCAGTACTTC
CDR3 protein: CASGLVIYPAVSKNIQYF

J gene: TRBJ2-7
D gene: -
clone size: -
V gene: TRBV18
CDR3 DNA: TGTGCCAGCTCACCGACCCTAAGACAGAGCAAGTACTTC
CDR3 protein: CASSPTLRQSKYF

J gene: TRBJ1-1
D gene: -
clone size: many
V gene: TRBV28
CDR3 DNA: TGTGCCAGCAGTTGGAGAGCTGAAGCTTTCTTT
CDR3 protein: CASSWRAEAFF

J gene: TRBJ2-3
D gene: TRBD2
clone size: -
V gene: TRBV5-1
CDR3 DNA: TGCGCCAGCAGCGTGGAAGGGACTAGCGTTAGCACAGATACGCAGTATTTT
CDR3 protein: CASSVEGTSVSTDTQYF

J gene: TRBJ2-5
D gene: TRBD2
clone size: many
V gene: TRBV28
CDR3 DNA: TGTGCCAGCAGTTTGATAGCGGGAGGTGGAGAGACCCAGTACTTC
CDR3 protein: CASSLIAGGGETQYF

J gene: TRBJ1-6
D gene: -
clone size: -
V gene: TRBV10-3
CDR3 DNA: TGTGCCATCAGCTCTGACTCGGCAGGAAATTCACCCCTCCACTTT
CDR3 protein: CAISSDSAGNSPLHF

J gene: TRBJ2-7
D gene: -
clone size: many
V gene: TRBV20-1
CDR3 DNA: TGCAGTGCTAGGCCCGGGGTGTACGAGCAGTACTTC
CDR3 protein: CSARPGVYEQYF

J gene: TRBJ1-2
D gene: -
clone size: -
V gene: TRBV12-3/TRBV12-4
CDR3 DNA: TGTGCCAGCAGCCCTTTACAGGGCTACACCTTC
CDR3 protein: CASSPLQGYTF

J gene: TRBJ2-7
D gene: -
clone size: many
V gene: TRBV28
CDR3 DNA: TGTGCCAGCAGTTCCCCCAGGGGCGGGAGAGTAGGCGAGCAGTACTTC
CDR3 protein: CASSSPRGGRVGEQYF

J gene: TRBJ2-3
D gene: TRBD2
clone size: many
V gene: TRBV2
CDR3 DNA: TGTGCCAGCAGTCTCTCACGACTAGCGGGAGGAGATACGCAGTATTTT
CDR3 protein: CASSLSRLAGGDTQYF

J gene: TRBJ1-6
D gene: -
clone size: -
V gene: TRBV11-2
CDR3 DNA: TGTGCCAGCAGCTTAGATCCTAATTCACCCCTCCACTTT
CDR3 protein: CASSLDPNSPLHF

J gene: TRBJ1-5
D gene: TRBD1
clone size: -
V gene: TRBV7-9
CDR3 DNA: TGTGCCAGCAGCTTAGATGTCAGGGGGAATTGGAATCAGCCCCAGCATTTT
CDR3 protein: CASSLDVRGNWNQPQHF

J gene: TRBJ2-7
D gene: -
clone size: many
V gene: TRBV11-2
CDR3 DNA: TGTGCCAGCAGCTCCAGTAGGATTGTGGGCGAGCAGTACTTC
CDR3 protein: CASSSSRIVGEQYF

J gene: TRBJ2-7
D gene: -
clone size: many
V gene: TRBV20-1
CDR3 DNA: TGCAGTGCTATGAACCTCTTGGGCGAGCAGTACTTC
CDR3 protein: CSAMNLLGEQYF

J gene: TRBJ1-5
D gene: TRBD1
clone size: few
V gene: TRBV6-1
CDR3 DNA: TGTGCCAGCAGAGCCCCTAGACAGGGGGCCACCCCCCAGCATTTT
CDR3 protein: CASRAPRQGATPQHF

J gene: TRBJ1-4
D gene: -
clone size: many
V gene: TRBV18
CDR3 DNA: TGTGCCAGCAGTCCGCCCAATGAAAAACTGTTTTTT
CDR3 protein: CASSPPNEKLFF

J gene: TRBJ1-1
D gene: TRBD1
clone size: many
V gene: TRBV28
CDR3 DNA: TGTGCCAGCAGTCACTTCAGGGGGCAATCTCTCGCTTTCTTT
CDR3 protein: CASSHFRGQSLAFF

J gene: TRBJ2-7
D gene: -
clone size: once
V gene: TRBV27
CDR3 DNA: TGTGCCAGCAGTTTATTTTCGACTAGCTCCTACGAGCAGTACTTC
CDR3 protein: CASSLFSTSSYEQYF

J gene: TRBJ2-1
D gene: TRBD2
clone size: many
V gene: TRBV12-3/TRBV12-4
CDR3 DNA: TGTGCCAGCAGTTTAATGGGACTAGGTTTGAATGAGCAGTTCTTC
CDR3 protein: CASSLMGLGLNEQFF

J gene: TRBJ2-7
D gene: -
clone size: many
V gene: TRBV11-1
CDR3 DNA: TGTGCCAGCAGCTTACTCGGGTTATCCTACGAGCAGTACTTC
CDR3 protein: CASSLLGLSYEQYF

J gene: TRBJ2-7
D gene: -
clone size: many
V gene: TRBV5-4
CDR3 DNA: TGTGCCAGCAGCTTGCCAGGGAGGATCGACGAGCAGTACTTC
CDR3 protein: CASSLPGRIDEQYF

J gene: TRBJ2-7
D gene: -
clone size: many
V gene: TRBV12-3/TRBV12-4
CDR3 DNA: TGTGCCAGCAGTTCCGACACGTCCCACGAGCAGTACTTC
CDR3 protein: CASSSDTSHEQYF

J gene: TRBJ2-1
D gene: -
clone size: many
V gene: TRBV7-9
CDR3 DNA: TGTGCCAGCAGCTTTGCGGGAAGCAATGAGCAGTTCTTC
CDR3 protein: CASSFAGSNEQFF

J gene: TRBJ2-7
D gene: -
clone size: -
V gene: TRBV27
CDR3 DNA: TGTGCCAGCAGTCCGACTTCGGGAGGACAGGGCTACGAGCAGTACTTC
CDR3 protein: CASSPTSGGQGYEQYF

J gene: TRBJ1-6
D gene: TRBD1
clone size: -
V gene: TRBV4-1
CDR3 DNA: TGCGCCAGCGGCGACAGGGGGAATTCACCCCTCCACTTT
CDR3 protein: CASGDRGNSPLHF

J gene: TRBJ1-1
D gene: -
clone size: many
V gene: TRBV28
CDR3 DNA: TGTGCCAGCAGGGCAAACACTGAAGCTTTCTTT
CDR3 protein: CASRANTEAFF

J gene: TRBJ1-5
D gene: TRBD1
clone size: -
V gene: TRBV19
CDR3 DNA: TGTGCCAGTAGTAACGGGGGACAGGCCTATAGCAATCAGCCCCAGCATTTT
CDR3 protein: CASSNGGQAYSNQPQHF

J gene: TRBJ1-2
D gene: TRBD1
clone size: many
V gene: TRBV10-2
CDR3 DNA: TGCGCCAGCAGTGAATTGATGACAGGGGGCCTCTATGGCTACACCTTC
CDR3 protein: CASSELMTGGLYGYTF

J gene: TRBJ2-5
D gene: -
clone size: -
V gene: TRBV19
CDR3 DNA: TGTGCCAGTAGTATATGGCCTTGGGACGGGACCCAGTACTTC
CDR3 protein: CASSIWPWDGTQYF

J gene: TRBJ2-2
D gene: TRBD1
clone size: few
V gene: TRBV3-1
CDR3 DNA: TGTGCCAGCAGCTCAGGGGGCGGGGAGCTGTTTTTT
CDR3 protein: CASSSGGGELFF

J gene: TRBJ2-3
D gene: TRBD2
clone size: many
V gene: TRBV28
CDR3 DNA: TGTGCTTCCATTACGACAGCGGGAGGTGCAGATACGCAGTATTTT
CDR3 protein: CASITTAGGADTQYF

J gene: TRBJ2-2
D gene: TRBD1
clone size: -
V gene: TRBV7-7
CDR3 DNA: TGTGCTAGCAGGCCGGGACAGCAGAACACCGGGGAGCTGTTTTTT
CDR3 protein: CASRPGQQNTGELFF

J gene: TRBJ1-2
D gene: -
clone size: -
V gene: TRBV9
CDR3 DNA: TGTGCCAGCAGACGAAACCAGTTTTCTACTCGGGGATATGGCTACACCTTC
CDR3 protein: CASRRNQFSTRGYGYTF

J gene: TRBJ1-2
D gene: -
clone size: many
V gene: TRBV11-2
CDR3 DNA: TGTGCCAGCAGCCTTGAAAGGGGAGGCGGCTACACCTTC
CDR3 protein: CASSLERGGGYTF

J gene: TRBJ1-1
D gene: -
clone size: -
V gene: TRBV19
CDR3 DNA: TGTGCCAGTAGCACAGCCGGGGGCCTAGACACTGAAGCTTTCTTT
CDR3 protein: CASSTAGGLDTEAFF

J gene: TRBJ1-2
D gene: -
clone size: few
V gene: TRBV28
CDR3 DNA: TGTGCCAGCGGTTTGGCAGGGAGCGACTATGGCTACACCTTC
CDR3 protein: CASGLAGSDYGYTF

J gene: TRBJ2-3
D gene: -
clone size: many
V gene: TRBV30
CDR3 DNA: TGTGCCTGCAGTACTCAGGCGACAGATACGCAGTATTTT
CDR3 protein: CACSTQATDTQYF

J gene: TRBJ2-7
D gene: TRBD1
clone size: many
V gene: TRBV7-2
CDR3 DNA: TGTGCCAGCAGCTCAAGACAGGGGGCCACCTACGAGCAGTACTTC
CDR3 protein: CASSSRQGATYEQYF

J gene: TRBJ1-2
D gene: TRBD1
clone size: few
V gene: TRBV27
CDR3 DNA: TGTGCCAGCAGTTACGTCGGGACAGGGGACGGCTACACCTTC
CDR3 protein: CASSYVGTGDGYTF

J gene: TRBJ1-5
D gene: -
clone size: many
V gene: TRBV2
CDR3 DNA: TGTGCCAGCAGGGAAGCTGGACAGTATTTGCCTCAGCCCCAGCATTTT
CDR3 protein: CASREAGQYLPQPQHF

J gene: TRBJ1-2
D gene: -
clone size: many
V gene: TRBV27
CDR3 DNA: TGTGCCAGCAGCAAAACACTGGGGGGGACCGGAGACTATGGCTACACCTTC
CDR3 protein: CASSKTLGGTGDYGYTF

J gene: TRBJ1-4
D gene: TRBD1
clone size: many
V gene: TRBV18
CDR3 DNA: TGTGCCAGCTCACCCGACAGGGGAGAACGCGAAAAACTGTTTTTT
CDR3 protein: CASSPDRGEREKLFF

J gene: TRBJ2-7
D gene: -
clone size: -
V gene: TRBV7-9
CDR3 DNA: TGTGCCAGCACCGAGTTCGGGGGGCAGGACGAGCAGTACTTC
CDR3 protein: CASTEFGGQDEQYF

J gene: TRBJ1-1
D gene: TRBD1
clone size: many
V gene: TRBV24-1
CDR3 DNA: TGTGCCATTCCGGGACAGGGTTACACTGAAGATTTCTTT
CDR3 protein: CAIPGQGYTEDFF

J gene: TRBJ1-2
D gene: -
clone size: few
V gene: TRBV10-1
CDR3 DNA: TGCGCCAGCAGTGTAGGGACACGACCTTCTAACTATGGCTACACCTTC
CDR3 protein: CASSVGTRPSNYGYTF

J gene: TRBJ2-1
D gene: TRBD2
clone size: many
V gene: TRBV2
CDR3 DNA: TGTGCCAGCAACGGACTAGCGGGAGTACCTGAGCAGTTCTTC
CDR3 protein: CASNGLAGVPEQFF

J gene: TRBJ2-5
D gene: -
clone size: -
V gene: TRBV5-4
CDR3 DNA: TGTGCCAGCAGCTTGAGGACCTTCCAAGAGACCCAGTACTTC
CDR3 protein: CASSLRTFQETQYF

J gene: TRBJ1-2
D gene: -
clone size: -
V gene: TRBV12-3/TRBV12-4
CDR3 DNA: TGTGCCAGCAGTCTTACTCGGAGGTCCCGGAGTGGCTACACCTTC
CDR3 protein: CASSLTRRSRSGYTF